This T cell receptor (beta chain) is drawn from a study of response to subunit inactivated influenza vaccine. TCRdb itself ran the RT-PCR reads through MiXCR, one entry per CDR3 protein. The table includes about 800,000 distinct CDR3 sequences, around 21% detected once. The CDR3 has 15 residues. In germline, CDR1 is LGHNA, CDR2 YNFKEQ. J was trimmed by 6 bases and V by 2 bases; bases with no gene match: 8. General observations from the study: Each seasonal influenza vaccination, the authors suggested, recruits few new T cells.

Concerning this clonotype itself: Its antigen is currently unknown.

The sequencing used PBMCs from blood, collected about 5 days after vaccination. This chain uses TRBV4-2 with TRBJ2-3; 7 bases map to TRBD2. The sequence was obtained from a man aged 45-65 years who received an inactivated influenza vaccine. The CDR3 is CASSQRGRGTDTQYF. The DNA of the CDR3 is TGTGCCAGCAGCCAACGTGGGAGGGGAACGGATACGCAGTATTTT.